This T cell receptor beta chain originates from a study of sequential checkpoint blockade in melanoma. Turning to the study itself: Under 95 pretreatment tumor DNA samples were TCRβ immunosequenced. Matched biopsies came pretreatment and at week 13 for about 24 patients.

Treatment defined: randomized to nivolumab then ipilimumab (arm A) or the reverse (arm B). Findings and caveats of the study: In arm A, pretreatment tumor clonality was associated with response.

This clone was recorded a few times. As yet, its antigen is unknown. The method was immunoSEQ multiplex PCR; TCRdb's version includes in-frame clones alone and lacks a portion of them. The repertoire consists of nearly 4,000 clones, with roughly 21% occurring once and the leading ten covering 26%. The trim removed 5 bases at V and 0 bases at J, leaving 7 bases unmatched. CDR3 length: 16 residues. Per germline, CDR1 SGHVS and CDR2 FNYEAQ. The specimen was tumor tissue (inferred from file names), collected from a patient given nivolumab and ipilimumab in sequence. This TCR was recovered from a human donor with melanoma. This chain uses TRBV7-6 with TRBJ2-3, with 8 bases matching TRBD1. CDR3 protein: CASSKTWTGSTDTQYF. DNA of the CDR3: TGTGCCAGCAGCAAAACCTGGACAGGGAGCACAGATACGCAGTATTTT.